Listed below are T cell receptor beta chains from one sample, sequenced in a study of human T cells and chemical hapten exposure. Using its own MiXCR run on the RACE reads, TCRdb lists one record per CDR3 protein. The sample includes some 250,000 distinct CDR3 sequences, around 7.7% of them seen just once. The sample consisted of whole blood, taken in connection with sensitization to the hapten diphenylcyclopropenone (DPC). Receptor source: a man aged 18 to 30 with alopecia areata. Some clones in this sample may be carry-over from other donors' samples. CDR3s include the opening cysteine and the closing phenylalanine or tryptophan. The D gene is left open where the match is weak. Not every row has a clone size; where given, it reads once, few, many or a size class.

J: TRBJ2-1; D: .; V: TRBV7-2; size: few; CDR3: CASSLVPTGYNEQFF; DNA: TGTGCCAGCAGCTTAGTACCAACCGGATACAATGAGCAGTTCTTC
J: TRBJ2-7; D: TRBD1; V: TRBV3-1; size: few; CDR3: CASSQRRDSEQYF; DNA: TGTGCCAGCAGCCAACGCCGGGACAGCGAGCAGTACTTC
J: TRBJ1-1; D: .; V: TRBV10-3; size: many; CDR3: CAISEYKGETEAFF; DNA: TGTGCCATCAGTGAGTACAAGGGGGAGACTGAAGCTTTCTTT
J: TRBJ2-2; D: .; V: TRBV6-4; size: .; CDR3: CASSDSPADTGELFF; DNA: TGTGCCAGCAGTGACTCCCCGGCGGACACCGGGGAGCTGTTTTTT
J: TRBJ1-1; D: TRBD1; V: TRBV18; size: .; CDR3: CASSPFVAQGANTEAFF; DNA: TGTGCCAGCTCACCCTTCGTTGCACAGGGGGCAAACACTGAAGCTTTCTTT
J: TRBJ1-5; D: .; V: TRBV12-3/TRBV12-4; size: few; CDR3: CASSTDVYSNQPQHF; DNA: TGTGCCAGCAGCACGGACGTGTATAGCAATCAGCCCCAGCATTTT
J: TRBJ1-1; D: TRBD1; V: TRBV5-1; size: .; CDR3: CASSPATGLGTEAFF; DNA: TGCGCCAGCAGCCCGGCGACAGGGTTGGGCACTGAAGCTTTCTTT
J: TRBJ2-2; D: TRBD2; V: TRBV6-4; size: .; CDR3: CASSDLRGANTGELFF; DNA: TGTGCCAGCAGTGACTTGCGGGGGGCGAACACCGGGGAGCTGTTTTTT
J: TRBJ2-7; D: .; V: TRBV6-2/TRBV6-3; size: few; CDR3: CASTGVDEQYF; DNA: TGTGCCAGCACTGGGGTGGACGAGCAGTACTTC
J: TRBJ1-1; D: .; V: TRBV29-1; size: many; CDR3: CSVVGQLNTEAFF; DNA: TGCAGCGTCGTGGGACAATTGAACACTGAAGCTTTCTTT
J: TRBJ1-1; D: TRBD1; V: TRBV25-1; size: few; CDR3: CASSEWGQGISEAFF; DNA: TGTGCCAGCAGTGAATGGGGACAGGGTATATCTGAAGCTTTCTTT
J: TRBJ1-6; D: .; V: TRBV7-9; size: many; CDR3: CASSPGNSPLHF; DNA: TGTGCCAGCAGCCCCGGGAATTCACCCCTCCACTTT
J: TRBJ1-2; D: .; V: TRBV5-1; size: .; CDR3: CASSNGQYYGYTF; DNA: TGCGCCAGCAGCAATGGACAGTACTATGGCTACACCTTC
J: TRBJ2-1; D: TRBD2; V: TRBV24-1; size: many; CDR3: CATSPSGGTHNEQFF; DNA: TGTGCCACCAGTCCTAGCGGGGGAACCCACAATGAGCAGTTCTTC
J: TRBJ2-7; D: .; V: TRBV7-9; size: .; CDR3: CASSYTQGYEQYF; DNA: TGTGCCAGCAGTTATACACAGGGTTACGAGCAGTACTTC
J: TRBJ1-1; D: TRBD1; V: TRBV7-3; size: few; CDR3: CASSLTGTGKNTEAFF; DNA: TGTGCCAGCAGCTTAACTGGGACAGGGAAGAACACTGAAGCTTTCTTT
J: TRBJ2-7; D: .; V: TRBV7-8; size: .; CDR3: CASSSLADYEQYF; DNA: TGTGCCAGCAGCTCCCTGGCGGATTACGAGCAGTACTTC
J: TRBJ2-4; D: TRBD2; V: TRBV2; size: .; CDR3: CASSEFPGGRNIQYF; DNA: TGTGCCAGCAGTGAGTTCCCGGGGGGGCGGAACATTCAGTACTTC
J: TRBJ1-2; D: .; V: TRBV6-1; size: .; CDR3: CASRVTNSYGYTF; DNA: TGTGCCAGCAGGGTTACTAATTCTTATGGCTACACCTTC
J: TRBJ1-1; D: .; V: TRBV27; size: .; CDR3: CASSPTLPPVMNTEAFF; DNA: TGTGCCAGCAGTCCGACATTACCCCCCGTAATGAACACTGAAGCTTTCTTT
J: TRBJ1-2; D: .; V: TRBV27; size: few; CDR3: CASRPSLGKGNYGYTF; DNA: TGTGCCAGCAGGCCCTCCCTAGGGAAGGGGAACTATGGCTACACCTTC
J: TRBJ2-1; D: .; V: TRBV2; size: few; CDR3: CASIGEDNEQFF; DNA: TGTGCCAGCATCGGGGAAGACAATGAGCAGTTCTTC
J: TRBJ1-1; D: .; V: TRBV18; size: .; CDR3: CASSPTEGLNTEAFF; DNA: TGTGCCAGCTCACCTACGGAGGGGTTGAACACTGAAGCTTTCTTT
J: TRBJ1-6; D: TRBD1; V: TRBV6-5; size: .; CDR3: CASTYGTGNSPLHF; DNA: TGTGCCAGCACCTACGGGACAGGGAATTCACCCCTCCACTTT